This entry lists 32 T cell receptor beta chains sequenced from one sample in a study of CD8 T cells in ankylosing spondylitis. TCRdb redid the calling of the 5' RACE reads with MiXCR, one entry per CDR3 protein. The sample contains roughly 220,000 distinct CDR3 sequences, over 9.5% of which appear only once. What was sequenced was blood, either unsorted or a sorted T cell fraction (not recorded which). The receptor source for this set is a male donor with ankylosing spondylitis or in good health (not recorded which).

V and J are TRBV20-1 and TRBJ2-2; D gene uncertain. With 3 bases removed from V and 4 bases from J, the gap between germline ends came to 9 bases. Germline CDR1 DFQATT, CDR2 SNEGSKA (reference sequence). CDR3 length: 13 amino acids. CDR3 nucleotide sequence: TGCAGTGCTAGCCAAAGAGGCACCGGGGAGCTGTTTTTT. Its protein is CSASQRGTGELFF.

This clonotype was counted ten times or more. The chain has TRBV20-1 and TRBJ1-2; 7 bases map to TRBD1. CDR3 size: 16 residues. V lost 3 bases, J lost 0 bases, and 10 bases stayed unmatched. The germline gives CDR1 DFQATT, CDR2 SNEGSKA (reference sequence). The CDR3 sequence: CSARTGLMAPNYGYTF. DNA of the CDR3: TGCAGTGCTAGGACAGGGCTGATGGCGCCTAACTATGGCTACACCTTC.

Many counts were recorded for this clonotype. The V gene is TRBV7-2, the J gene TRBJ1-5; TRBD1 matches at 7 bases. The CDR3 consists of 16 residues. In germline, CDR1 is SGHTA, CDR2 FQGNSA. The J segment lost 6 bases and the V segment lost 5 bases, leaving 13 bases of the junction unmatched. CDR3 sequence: CASSPRGGGFAQPQHF. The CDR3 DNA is TGTGCCAGCAGCCCTCGAGGGGGCGGGTTTGCTCAGCCCCAGCATTTT.

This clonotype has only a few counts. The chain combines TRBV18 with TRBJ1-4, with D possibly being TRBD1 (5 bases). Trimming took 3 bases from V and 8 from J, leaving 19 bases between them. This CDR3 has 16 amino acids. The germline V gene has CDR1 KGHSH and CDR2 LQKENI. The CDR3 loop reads CASSPRRFQGTEKLFF. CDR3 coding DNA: TGTGCCAGCTCACCGAGGCGGTTCCAGGGCACCGAAAAACTGTTTTTT.

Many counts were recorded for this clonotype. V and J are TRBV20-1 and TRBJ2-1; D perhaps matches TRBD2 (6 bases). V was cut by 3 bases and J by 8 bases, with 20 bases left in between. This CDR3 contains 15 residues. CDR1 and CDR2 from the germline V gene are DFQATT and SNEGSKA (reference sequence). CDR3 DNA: TGCAGTGCTAGCAGTAGTCGGGGGAAAGGTGATGAGCAGTTCTTC. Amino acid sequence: CSASSSRGKGDEQFF.

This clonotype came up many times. CDR3: CASSPVGSGGYNEQFF. In DNA, the CDR3 is TGTGCCAGCAGCCCCGTCGGCAGCGGGGGGTACAATGAGCAGTTCTTC. The J gene is TRBJ2-1, the V gene TRBV7-2; 9 positions agree with TRBD2. Per germline, CDR1 SGHTA and CDR2 FQGNSA. The CDR3 contains 16 residues. V gave up 5 bases and J gave up 4 bases; unmatched junction bases: 9.

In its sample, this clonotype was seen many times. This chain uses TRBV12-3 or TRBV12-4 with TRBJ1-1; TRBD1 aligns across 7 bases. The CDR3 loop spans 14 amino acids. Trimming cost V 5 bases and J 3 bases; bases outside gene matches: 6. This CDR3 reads CASSLDTGDTEAFF. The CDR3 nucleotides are TGTGCCAGCAGTCTGGATACAGGGGACACTGAAGCTTTCTTT.

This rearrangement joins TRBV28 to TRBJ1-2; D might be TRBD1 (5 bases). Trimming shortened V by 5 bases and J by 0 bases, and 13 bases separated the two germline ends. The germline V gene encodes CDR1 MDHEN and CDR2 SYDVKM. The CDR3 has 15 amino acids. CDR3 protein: CASSQMTVSNYGYTF. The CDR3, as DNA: TGTGCCAGCAGTCAGATGACAGTTTCTAACTATGGCTACACCTTC.

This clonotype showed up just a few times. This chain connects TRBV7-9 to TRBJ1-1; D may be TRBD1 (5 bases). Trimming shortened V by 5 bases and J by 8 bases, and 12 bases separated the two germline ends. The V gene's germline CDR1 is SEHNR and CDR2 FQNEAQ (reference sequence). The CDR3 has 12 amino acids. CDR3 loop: CASSRNDREAFF. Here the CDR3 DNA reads TGTGCCAGCAGCCGAAACGACAGAGAAGCTTTCTTT.

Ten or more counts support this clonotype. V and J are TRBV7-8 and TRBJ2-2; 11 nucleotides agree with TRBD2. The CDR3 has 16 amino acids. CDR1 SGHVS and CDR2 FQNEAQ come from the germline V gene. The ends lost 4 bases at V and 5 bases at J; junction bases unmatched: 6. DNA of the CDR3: TGTGCCAGCAGCTCCCTAGCGGGGGGAAATACCGGGGAGCTGTTTTTT. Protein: CASSSLAGGNTGELFF.

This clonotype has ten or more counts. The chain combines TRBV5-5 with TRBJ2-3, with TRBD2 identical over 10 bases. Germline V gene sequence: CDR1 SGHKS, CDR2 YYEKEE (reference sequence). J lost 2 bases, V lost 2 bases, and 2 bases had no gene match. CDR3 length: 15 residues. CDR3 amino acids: CASSFLAGDTDTQYF. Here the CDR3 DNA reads TGTGCCAGCAGCTTCCTAGCGGGGGACACAGATACGCAGTATTTT.

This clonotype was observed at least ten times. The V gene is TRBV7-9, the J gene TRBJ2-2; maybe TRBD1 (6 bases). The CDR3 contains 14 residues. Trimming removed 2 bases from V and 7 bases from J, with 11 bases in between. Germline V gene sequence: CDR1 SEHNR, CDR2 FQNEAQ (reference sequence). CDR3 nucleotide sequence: TGTGCCAGCAGCTTAAGCAGGGGCGACGGGGAGCTGTTTTTT. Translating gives CASSLSRGDGELFF.

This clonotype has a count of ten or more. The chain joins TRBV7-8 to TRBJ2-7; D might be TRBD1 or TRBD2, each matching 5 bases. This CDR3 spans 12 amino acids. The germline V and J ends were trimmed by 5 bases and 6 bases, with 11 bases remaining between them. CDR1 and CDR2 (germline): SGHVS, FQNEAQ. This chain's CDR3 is CASSPLGVEQYF. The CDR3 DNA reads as TGTGCCAGCAGCCCTTTGGGGGTCGAGCAGTACTTC.

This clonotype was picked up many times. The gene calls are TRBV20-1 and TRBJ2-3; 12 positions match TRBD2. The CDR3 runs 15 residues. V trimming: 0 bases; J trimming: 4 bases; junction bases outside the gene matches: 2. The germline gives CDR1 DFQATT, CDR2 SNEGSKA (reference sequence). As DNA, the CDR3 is TGCAGTGCTAGAGATCTAGCGGGGGGGCCAGATACGCAGTATTTT. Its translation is CSARDLAGGPDTQYF.

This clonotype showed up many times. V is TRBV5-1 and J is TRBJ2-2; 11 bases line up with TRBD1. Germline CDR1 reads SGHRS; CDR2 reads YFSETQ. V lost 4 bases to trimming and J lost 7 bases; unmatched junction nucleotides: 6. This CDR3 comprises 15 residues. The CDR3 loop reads CASSLDRGRDGELFF. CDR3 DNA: TGCGCCAGCAGCCTGGACAGGGGGCGCGACGGGGAGCTGTTTTTT.

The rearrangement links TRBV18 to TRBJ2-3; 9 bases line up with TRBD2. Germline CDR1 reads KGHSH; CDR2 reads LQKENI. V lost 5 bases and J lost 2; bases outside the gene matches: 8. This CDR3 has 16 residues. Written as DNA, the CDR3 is TGTGCCAGCTCAGAGAATAGCGGGGGACCCACAGATACGCAGTATTTT. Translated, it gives CASSENSGGPTDTQYF.

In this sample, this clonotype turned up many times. The CDR3 sequence: CASSPRDSYGYTF. In DNA, the CDR3 is TGTGCCAGCAGCCCTCGGGACAGCTATGGCTACACCTTC. The chain combines TRBV4-2 with TRBJ1-2, with 7 bases lining up with TRBD1. The germline CDR1 and CDR2 sequences are LGHNA and YNFKEQ. CDR3 length: 13 amino acids. J was trimmed by 4 bases and V by 4 bases; bases with no gene match: 3.

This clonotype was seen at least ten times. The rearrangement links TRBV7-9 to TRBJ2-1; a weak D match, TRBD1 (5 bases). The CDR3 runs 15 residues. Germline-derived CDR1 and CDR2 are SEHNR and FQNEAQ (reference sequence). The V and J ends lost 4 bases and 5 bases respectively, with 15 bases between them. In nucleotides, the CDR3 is TGTGCCAGCAGCTACCTGGCAGGGATCAACAATGAGCAGTTCTTC. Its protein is CASSYLAGINNEQFF.

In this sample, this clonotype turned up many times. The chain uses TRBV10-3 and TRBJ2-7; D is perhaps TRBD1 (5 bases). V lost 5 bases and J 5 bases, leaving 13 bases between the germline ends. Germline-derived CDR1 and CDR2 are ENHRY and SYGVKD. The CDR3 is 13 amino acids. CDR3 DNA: TGTGCCATCAGTCCTGGCCAGGGCAACGAGCAGTACTTC. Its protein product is CAISPGQGNEQYF.

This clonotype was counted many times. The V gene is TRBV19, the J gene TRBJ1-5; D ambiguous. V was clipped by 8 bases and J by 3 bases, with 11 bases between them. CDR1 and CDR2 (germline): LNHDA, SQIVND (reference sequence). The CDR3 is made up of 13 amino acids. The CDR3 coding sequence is TGTGCCAGTGGAACAGTCTTCAATCAGCCCCAGCATTTT. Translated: CASGTVFNQPQHF.

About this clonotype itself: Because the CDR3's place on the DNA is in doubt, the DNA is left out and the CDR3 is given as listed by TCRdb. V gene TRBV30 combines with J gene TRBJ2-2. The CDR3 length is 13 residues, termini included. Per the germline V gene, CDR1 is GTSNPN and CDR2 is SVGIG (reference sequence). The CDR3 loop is CAWMGFGNGELFF.

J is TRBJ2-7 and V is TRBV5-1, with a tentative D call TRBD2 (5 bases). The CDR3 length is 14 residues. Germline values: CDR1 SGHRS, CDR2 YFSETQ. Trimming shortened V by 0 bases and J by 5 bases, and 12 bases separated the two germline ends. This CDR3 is CASSLDPTGNEQYF. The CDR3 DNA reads TGCGCCAGCAGCTTGGACCCGACGGGGAACGAGCAGTACTTC.

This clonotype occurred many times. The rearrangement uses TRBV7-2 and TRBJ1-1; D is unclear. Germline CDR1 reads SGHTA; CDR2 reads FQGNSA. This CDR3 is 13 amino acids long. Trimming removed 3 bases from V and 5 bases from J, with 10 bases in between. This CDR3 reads CASSFAERTEAFF. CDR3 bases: TGTGCCAGCAGCTTCGCTGAGAGGACTGAAGCTTTCTTT.

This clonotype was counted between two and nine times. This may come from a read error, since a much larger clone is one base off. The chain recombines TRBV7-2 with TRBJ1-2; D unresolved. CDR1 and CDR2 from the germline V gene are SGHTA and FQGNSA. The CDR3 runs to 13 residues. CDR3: CASSLGGSYGDTF. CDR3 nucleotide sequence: TGTGCCAGCAGCTTAGGAGGGTCCTATGGCGACACCTTC.

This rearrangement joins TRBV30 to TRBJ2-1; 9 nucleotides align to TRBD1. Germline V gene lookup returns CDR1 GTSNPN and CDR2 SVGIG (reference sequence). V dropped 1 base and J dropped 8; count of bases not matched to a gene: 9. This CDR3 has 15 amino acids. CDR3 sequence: CAWSADRGIGYEQFF. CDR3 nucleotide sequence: TGTGCCTGGAGTGCTGACAGGGGGATTGGGTATGAGCAGTTCTTC.

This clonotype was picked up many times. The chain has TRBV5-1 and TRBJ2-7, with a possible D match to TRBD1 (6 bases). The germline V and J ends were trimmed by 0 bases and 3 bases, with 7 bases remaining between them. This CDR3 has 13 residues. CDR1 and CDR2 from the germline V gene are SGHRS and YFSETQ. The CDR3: CASSLGTVYEQYF. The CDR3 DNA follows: TGCGCCAGCAGCTTGGGGACAGTCTACGAGCAGTACTTC.

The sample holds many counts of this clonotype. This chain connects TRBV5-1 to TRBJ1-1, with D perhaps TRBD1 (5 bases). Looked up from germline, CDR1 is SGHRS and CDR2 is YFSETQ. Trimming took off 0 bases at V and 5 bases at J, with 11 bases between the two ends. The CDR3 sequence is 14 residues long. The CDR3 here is CASSLETARTEAFF. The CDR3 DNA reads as TGCGCCAGCAGCTTGGAGACAGCGAGGACTGAAGCTTTCTTT.

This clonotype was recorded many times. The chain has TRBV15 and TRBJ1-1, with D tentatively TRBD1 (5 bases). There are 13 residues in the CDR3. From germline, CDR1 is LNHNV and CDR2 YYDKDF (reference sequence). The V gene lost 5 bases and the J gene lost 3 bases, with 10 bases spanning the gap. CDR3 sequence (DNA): TGTGCCACCAGCCGGGACCCGGACACTGAAGCTTTCTTT. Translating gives CATSRDPDTEAFF.

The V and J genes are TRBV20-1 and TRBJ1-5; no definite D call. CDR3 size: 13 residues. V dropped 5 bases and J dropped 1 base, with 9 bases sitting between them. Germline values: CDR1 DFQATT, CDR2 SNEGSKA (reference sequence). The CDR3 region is CSAEFLSNQPQHF. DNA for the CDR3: TGCAGTGCTGAGTTCCTCAGCAATCAGCCCCAGCATTTT.

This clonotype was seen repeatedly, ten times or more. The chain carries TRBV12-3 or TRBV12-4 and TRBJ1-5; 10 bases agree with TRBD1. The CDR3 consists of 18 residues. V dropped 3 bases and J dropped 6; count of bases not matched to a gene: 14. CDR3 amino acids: CASSFARDRGTVAQPQHF. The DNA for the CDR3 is TGTGCCAGCAGTTTTGCCCGGGACAGGGGAACGGTGGCTCAGCCCCAGCATTTT.

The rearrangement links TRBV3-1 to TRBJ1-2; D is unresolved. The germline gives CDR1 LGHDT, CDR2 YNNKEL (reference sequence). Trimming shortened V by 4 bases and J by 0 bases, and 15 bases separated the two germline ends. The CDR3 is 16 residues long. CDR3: CASSPPARSTNYGYTF. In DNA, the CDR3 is TGTGCCAGCAGCCCCCCGGCCCGGAGCACTAACTATGGCTACACCTTC.

This CDR3 reads CASSQRSGVEKLFF. The CDR3 DNA reads TGTGCCAGCAGTCAAAGATCAGGGGTTGAAAAACTGTTTTTT. This chain uses TRBV28 with TRBJ1-4, with D perhaps TRBD1 (6 bases). The CDR3 is 14 residues long. Per the germline V gene, CDR1 is MDHEN and CDR2 is SYDVKM. Trimming removed 5 bases at V and 7 bases at J, with 14 bases between.